These T cell receptor beta chains were read from a single sample in a study of blood T cell repertoires in COVID-19. The data were produced by immunoSEQ multiplex PCR, yet TCRdb's version contains in-frame clones alone and is incomplete. The sample includes roughly 190,000 clones, about 85% of them seen just once. The sample was peripheral blood. Receptors originate from an elderly woman in a cohort sampled during active or convalescent COVID-19. CDR3s leave out the opening cysteine and the closing phenylalanine or tryptophan.

>TRBV3-1/TRBV3-2|TRBJ2-3
ASSQDGTSFDTQY
>TRBV9|TRBJ2-1
ASSEVSGGGNEQF
>TRBV30|TRBJ1-1
AWRTFDRTNTEAF
>TRBV10-3|TRBJ2-5
AIKGQPNQETQY
>TRBV5-1|TRBJ2-1
ASSFSGRADNEQF
>TRBV15|TRBJ1-2
ATSRDRVDYGYT
>TRBV5-1|TRBJ2-5
ASSLTGAAPDRVGTQY
>TRBV7-7|TRBJ1-3
ASSLSVSGNTIY
>TRBV7-2|TRBJ1-5
ASSLDQGYNQPQH
>TRBV11-3|TRBJ1-1
ASSLVGYSSLNTEAF
>TRBV9|TRBJ2-2
ASSVTLYFSGAGGGELF
>TRBV7-2|TRBJ1-1
ASSVQGMNTEAF
>TRBV6-1|TRBJ2-5
ASSEANGLAGGPRETQY
>TRBV13|TRBJ2-4
ASLGGGEENIQY
>TRBV7-9|TRBJ1-4
ASSDGTLGQINEKLF